The 25 T cell receptor beta chains presented below share a single source sample, sequenced in a study of cytomegalovirus exposure and HLA in healthy donors. Method: immunoSEQ multiplex PCR; TCRdb's copy keeps in-frame clones and lacks some. The sample yields approximately 160,000 clones, roughly 90% seen once. Input material: PBMCs. These receptors were collected from a woman aged 18-29 years in good health and CMV-seronegative.

The gene calls are TRBV5-6 and TRBJ2-1; D possibly corresponds to TRBD1 (6 bases). The CDR3 length is 16 residues. CDR1 is SGHDT, CDR2 YYEEEE, per germline. Trimming removed 2 bases at V and 7 bases at J, with 19 bases between. CDR3 sequence: CASSFSSGGLGNEQFF. For the CDR3, the DNA is TGTGCCAGCAGCTTTTCTTCTGGGGGCCTGGGGAATGAGCAGTTCTTC.

The chain recombines TRBV2 with TRBJ2-5; D not resolved. Germline V gene sequence: CDR1 SNHLY, CDR2 FYNNEI. Trimming shortened V by 8 bases and J by 2 bases, and 3 bases separated the two germline ends. The CDR3 totals 10 residues. As DNA, the CDR3 is TGTGCCAGCGAGCAAGAGACCCAGTACTTC. Translation gives CASEQETQYF.

The CDR3 spells CASSVVGDRRANYGYTF. The CDR3 DNA reads as TGTGCCAGCAGCGTTGTGGGGGACAGACGAGCTAACTATGGCTACACCTTC. V usage is TRBV5-4 and J usage is TRBJ1-2; 7 bases map to TRBD1. Losses at the gene ends were 4 bases for V and 0 bases for J; bases not matched to a gene: 12. Germline CDR1 is SGHNT and CDR2 is YYREEE (reference sequence). The CDR3 is 17 residues long.

As DNA, the CDR3 is TGTGCCAGCAGCTTAGCGGCTAGCGTTAGCTCCTACAATGAGCAGTTCTTC. Its protein product is CASSLAASVSSYNEQFF. This sequence joins TRBV13 and TRBJ2-1, with a tentative D call TRBD2 (6 bases). This CDR3 contains 17 residues. CDR1 and CDR2 (germline): PRHDT, FYEKMQ (reference sequence). V lost 1 base and J lost 0, with 13 bases in between.

The chain links TRBV29-1 to TRBJ2-3; a possible D gene is TRBD1 (6 bases). Trimming stripped 4 bases from V and 2 bases from J, with 16 bases between. Germline V gene sequence: CDR1 SQVTM, CDR2 ANQGSEA. The CDR3 has 15 residues. DNA for the CDR3: TGCAGCGTTGTTTCACTCACAGGGTTCACAGATACGCAGTATTTT. It specifies CSVVSLTGFTDTQYF.

Only a few counts were recorded for this clone. The gene calls are TRBV5-5 and TRBJ1-2, with 9 bases aligning to TRBD1. CDR1 is SGHKS and CDR2 is YYEKEE in the germline V gene (reference sequence). V trimming: 2 bases; J trimming: 8 bases; junction bases outside the gene matches: 10. The CDR3 contains 15 residues. The CDR3 bases are TGTGCCAGCAGCTTCGAGGGACAGGGAGCCGGGGGCTACACCTTC. Residues: CASSFEGQGAGGYTF. Full variable domain (remainder filled in from reference TRBV5-5 and TRBJ1-2): DAGVTQSPTHLIKTRGQQVTLRCSPISGHKSVSWYQQVLGQGPQFIFQYYEKEERGRGNFPDRFSARQFPNYSSELNVNALLLGDSALYLCASSFEGQGAGGYTFGSGTRLTVV.

This clone appeared a single time. CDR3 residues: CASSWTVTQPQHF. CDR3 DNA sequence: TGTGCCAGCAGCTGGACAGTTACGCAGCCCCAGCATTTT. The genes are TRBV5-5 and TRBJ1-5; tentative D call: TRBD1 (6 bases). CDR3 length: 13 residues. Germline V gene sequence: CDR1 SGHKS, CDR2 YYEKEE (reference sequence). V lost 3 bases and J lost 7, with 11 bases in between.

V is TRBV4-3 and J is TRBJ2-7; D might be TRBD2 (6 bases). Germline V gives CDR1 LGHNA, CDR2 YSLEER. Trimming pared 1 base from V and 1 base from J, leaving 14 bases between. The CDR3 totals 16 residues. In nucleotides, the CDR3 is TGCGCCAGCAGCCAAGTTGCGCGGGAACGTTCCTACGAGCAGTACTTC. Translated: CASSQVARERSYEQYF.

This chain links TRBV19 with TRBJ1-3, with unresolved D. The CDR3 sequence is 15 residues long. CDR1 and CDR2 from the germline V gene are LNHDA and SQIVND (reference sequence). The V end lost 0 bases, the J end lost 0 bases, and 6 bases lay between the germline ends. This CDR3 is CASSIEIGSGNTIYF. The CDR3 region has the DNA TGTGCCAGTAGTATAGAAATCGGCTCTGGAAACACCATATATTTT.

This chain connects TRBV28 to TRBJ1-2; 7 bases line up with TRBD1. Germline assignment: CDR1 MDHEN and CDR2 SYDVKM. This CDR3 region has 11 residues. Trimming cost V 6 bases and J 8 bases; bases outside gene matches: 3. Written as DNA, the CDR3 is TGTGCCAGCAGCCACAGGGGAGGCTACACCTTC. Its translation: CASSHRGGYTF.

The chain carries TRBV2 and TRBJ1-1; TRBD1 is a possible D gene (5 bases). The CDR3 covers 12 residues. Germline V CDR1 and CDR2: SNHLY, FYNNEI. Trimming took 10 bases from V and 4 from J, leaving 13 bases between them. CDR3 DNA sequence: TGTGCCACCACGACGGGGGGCACTGAAGCTTTCTTT. Its protein product is CATTTGGTEAFF.

This clone was picked up one time. Here the CDR3 reads CASSPWDYVGSGDGDEQYF. The CDR3 region has the DNA TGTGCCAGCAGCCCCTGGGACTATGTAGGGTCTGGGGACGGCGACGAGCAGTACTTC. This chain joins TRBV7-8 and TRBJ2-7; 7 positions match TRBD2. The CDR3 covers 19 residues. Germline trimming cut 5 bases from V and 5 bases from J; bases unmatched to any gene: 24. The V gene's germline CDR1 is SGHVS and CDR2 FQNEAQ. Full variable domain (outside the CDR3, taken from reference TRBV7-8 and TRBJ2-7): GAGVSQSPRYKVAKRGQDVALRCDPISGHVSLFWYQQALGQGPEFLTYFQNEAQLDKSGLPSDRFFAERPEGSVSTLKIQRTQQEDSAVYLCASSPWDYVGSGDGDEQYFGPGTRLTVT.

The gene calls are TRBV11-3 and TRBJ1-2, with D perhaps matching TRBD1 (6 bases). CDR3 size: 14 residues. V lost 1 base to trimming and J lost 8 bases, with 14 bases between them. The germline V gene encodes CDR1 SGHNT and CDR2 YENEEA. The chain's CDR3 is CASSLGGRGDGYTF. Here the CDR3 DNA reads TGTGCCAGCAGCTTAGGAGGCAGGGGCGACGGCTACACCTTC.

This chain joins TRBV10-3 and TRBJ1-3, with TRBD1 as a possible D gene (6 bases). The CDR3 runs to 16 residues. The V gene's germline CDR1 is ENHRY and CDR2 SYGVKD. V was clipped by 6 bases and J by 4 bases, with 19 bases between them. CDR3 in amino acids: CAIRPFGQGKGNTIYF. The CDR3 region has the DNA TGTGCCATCAGGCCCTTCGGGCAGGGGAAAGGAAACACCATATATTTT.

The chain joins TRBV6-1 to TRBJ2-1; TRBD2 matches 10 bases. The CDR3 has 15 residues. Unmatched junction bases numbered 10, after V lost 7 bases and J lost 7 bases. Germline-derived CDR1 and CDR2 are MNHNS and SASEGT. CDR3 coding DNA: TGTGCCAGCACCGCTAGCGGGGGTGTGGGGAATGAGCAGTTCTTC. Protein product: CASTASGGVGNEQFF.

V usage is TRBV4-3 and J usage is TRBJ1-2; D may be TRBD1 (5 bases). Germline lookup yields CDR1 LGHNA and CDR2 YSLEER. The CDR3 consists of 15 residues. V was clipped by 0 bases and J by 4 bases, with 12 bases between them. The CDR3 nucleotides read TGCGCCAGCAGCCAAGATCAATCAGGGTCCTATGGCTACACCTTC. It specifies CASSQDQSGSYGYTF.

The chain is built from TRBV7-2 and TRBJ1-4, with D hard to call. The CDR3 has 15 residues. Trimming stripped 2 bases from V and 2 bases from J, with 9 bases between. Germline V gives CDR1 SGHTA, CDR2 FQGNSA. In DNA form, the CDR3 reads TGTGCCAGCAGCTTAACCCGAGGGACTAATGAAAAACTGTTTTTT. It is translated as CASSLTRGTNEKLFF. Supplemented by reference TRBV7-2 and TRBJ1-4, the full variable domain reads GAGVSQSPSNKVTEKGKDVELRCDPISGHTALYWYRQSLGQGLEFLIYFQGNSAPDKSGLPSDRFSAERTGGSVSTLTIQRTQQEDSAVYLCASSLTRGTNEKLFFGSGTQLSVL.

The rearrangement uses TRBV18 and TRBJ2-6; possible D gene TRBD2, 7 bases. From germline, CDR1 is KGHSH and CDR2 LQKENI. The V end lost 5 bases, the J end lost 2 bases, and 13 bases lay between the germline ends. The CDR3 is 16 residues long. The CDR3 protein is CASSSSGGAGANVLTF. CDR3 DNA sequence: TGTGCCAGCTCATCATCGGGGGGCGCTGGGGCCAACGTCCTGACTTTC. Combining the CDR3 with reference TRBV18 and TRBJ2-6 gives the whole variable domain NAGVMQNPRHLVRRRGQEARLRCSPMKGHSHVYWYRQLPEEGLKFMVYLQKENIIDESGMPKERFSAEFPKEGPSILRIQQVVRGDSAAYFCASSSSGGAGANVLTFGAGSRLTVL.

The rearrangement links TRBV2 to TRBJ1-1, with D perhaps TRBD1 (5 bases). V shed 3 bases and J shed 8 bases, with 13 bases lying between them. CDR1 is SNHLY and CDR2 is FYNNEI in the germline V gene. The CDR3 is 13 amino acids. The CDR3 is CASSEGTWGEAFF. The CDR3 bases are TGTGCCAGCAGTGAGGGTACTTGGGGCGAAGCTTTCTTT.

CDR3 residues: CASRSGTGLEKLFF. CDR3 bases: TGTGCCAGCAGGTCGGGGACAGGGTTAGAAAAACTGTTTTTT. The V and J genes are TRBV25-1 and TRBJ1-4; 9 positions match TRBD1. Germline V gives CDR1 MGHDK, CDR2 SYGVNS. The CDR3 length is 14 residues. The V gene end was trimmed by 6 bases and the J gene end by 8 bases; junction bases not matched to a gene: 7.

This rearrangement joins TRBV4-1 to TRBJ1-2; TRBD1 matches at 10 bases. This CDR3 has 17 amino acids. The V and J ends lost 3 bases and 7 bases, in that order; junction bases with no gene match: 14. Looked up from germline, CDR1 is MGHRA and CDR2 is YSYEKL. The DNA of the CDR3 is TGCGCCAGCAGCCAGTTCTACGGGACAGGGGATGTTCTTGGCTACACCTTC. Its protein product is CASSQFYGTGDVLGYTF.

This clone has just a few counts. CDR3 sequence reads: CAISEGSAQHF. CDR3 nucleotides: TGTGCCATCAGTGAGGGGAGCGCCCAGCATTTT. The chain has TRBV10-3 and TRBJ1-5, with no clear D. V lost 2 bases, J lost 11 bases, and 7 bases lay in between. The CDR3 has 11 amino acids. Germline CDR1 is ENHRY and CDR2 is SYGVKD.

The gene calls are TRBV5-1 and TRBJ1-1, with D hard to call. This CDR3 region has 14 residues. V lost 0 bases to trimming and J lost 1 base, with 7 bases between them. The germline V gene has CDR1 SGHRS and CDR2 YFSETQ. The CDR3 sequence: CASSLGSPNTEAFF. CDR3 DNA sequence: TGCGCCAGCAGCTTGGGAAGCCCGAACACTGAAGCTTTCTTT.

This chain joins TRBV21-1 and TRBJ1-2. TRBV21-1 is deemed a pseudogene. This CDR3 has 15 amino acids. Written as DNA, the CDR3 is TGTGCCAGCTTCGGAGACGGTTATGGCGATGGTGGCTACACCTTC. It translates to CASFGDGYGDGGYTF.

The chain uses TRBV29-1 and TRBJ1-1, with 9 positions matching TRBD1. This CDR3 has 14 amino acids. V lost 6 bases, J lost 4 bases, and 9 bases stayed unmatched. Germline values: CDR1 SQVTM, CDR2 ANQGSEA. DNA of the CDR3: TGCAGCGTATCGACAGGGGGGGCTAGCACTGAAGCTTTCTTT. Amino acids: CSVSTGGASTEAFF.